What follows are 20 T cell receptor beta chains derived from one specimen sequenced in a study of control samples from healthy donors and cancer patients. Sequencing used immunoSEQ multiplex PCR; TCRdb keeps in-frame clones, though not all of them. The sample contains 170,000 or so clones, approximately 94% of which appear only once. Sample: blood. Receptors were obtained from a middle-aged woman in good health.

CDR3 residues: CASSYSEGNQPQHF. The DNA of the CDR3 is TGTGCCAGCAGTTACTCTGAGGGGAACCAGCCCCAGCATTTT. This chain uses TRBV6-5 with TRBJ1-5; a possible D gene is TRBD1 (5 bases). Germline V CDR1 and CDR2: MNHEY, SVGAGI. CDR3 length: 14 residues. V was clipped by 0 bases and J by 7 bases, with 10 bases between them.

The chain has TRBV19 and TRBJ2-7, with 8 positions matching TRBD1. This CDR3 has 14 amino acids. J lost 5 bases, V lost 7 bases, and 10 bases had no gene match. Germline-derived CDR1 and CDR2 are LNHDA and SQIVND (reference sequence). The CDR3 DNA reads TGTGCCAGTAATGACAGGGGAGGTGTCGACGAGCAGTACTTC. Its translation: CASNDRGGVDEQYF.

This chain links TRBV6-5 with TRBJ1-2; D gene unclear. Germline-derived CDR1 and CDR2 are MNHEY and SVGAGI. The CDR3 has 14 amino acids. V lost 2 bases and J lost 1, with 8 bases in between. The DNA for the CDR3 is TGTGCCAGCAGTTACCTGGACGGTAACTATGGCTACACCTTC. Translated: CASSYLDGNYGYTF.

The DNA of the CDR3 is TGCGCCAGCAGCTCTAGCGGGCTACGGGATACGCAGTATTTT. Amino acid sequence: CASSSSGLRDTQYF. The gene calls are TRBV5-1 and TRBJ2-3; 8 nucleotides align to TRBD2. J lost 6 bases, V lost 3 bases, and 6 bases had no gene match. This CDR3 contains 14 residues. Germline CDR1 reads SGHRS; CDR2 reads YFSETQ.

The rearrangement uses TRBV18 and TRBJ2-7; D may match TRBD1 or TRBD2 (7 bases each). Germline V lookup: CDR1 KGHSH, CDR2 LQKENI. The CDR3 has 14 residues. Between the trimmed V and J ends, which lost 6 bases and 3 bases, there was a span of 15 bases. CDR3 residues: CASSGGGLYYEQYF. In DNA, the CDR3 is TGTGCCAGCTCGGGAGGGGGCCTATACTACGAGCAGTACTTC.

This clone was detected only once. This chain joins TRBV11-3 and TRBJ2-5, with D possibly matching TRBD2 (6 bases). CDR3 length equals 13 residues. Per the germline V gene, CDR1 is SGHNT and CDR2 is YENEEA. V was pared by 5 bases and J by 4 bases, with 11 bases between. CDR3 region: CASSARLGETQYF. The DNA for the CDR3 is TGTGCCAGCAGCGCCAGACTAGGAGAGACCCAGTACTTC.

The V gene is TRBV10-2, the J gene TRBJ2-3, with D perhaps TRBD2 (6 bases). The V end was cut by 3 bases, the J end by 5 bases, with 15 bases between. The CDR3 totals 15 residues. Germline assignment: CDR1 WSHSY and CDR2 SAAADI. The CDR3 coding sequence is TGCGCCAGCAGTGAAGACGGGGGTGTAGGAGATACGCAGTATTTT. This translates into CASSEDGGVGDTQYF.

CDR3 coding DNA: TGTGCCAGCAGCTTGGGCCACAGCGGGGGGCTCCAAGAGACCCAGTACTTC. As protein: CASSLGHSGGLQETQYF. The gene calls are TRBV7-7 and TRBJ2-5; 9 bases align to TRBD2. Germline CDR1 SSHAT, CDR2 FNYEAQ (reference sequence). This CDR3 comprises 17 residues. The ends lost 3 bases at V and 1 base at J; junction bases unmatched: 9. Full variable domain (rest looked up from reference TRBV7-7 and TRBJ2-5): GAGVSQSPRYKVTKRGQDVTLRCDPISSHATLYWYQQALGQGPEFLTYFNYEAQPDKSGLPSDRFSAERPEGSISTLTIQRTEQRDSAMYRCASSLGHSGGLQETQYFGPGTRLLVL.

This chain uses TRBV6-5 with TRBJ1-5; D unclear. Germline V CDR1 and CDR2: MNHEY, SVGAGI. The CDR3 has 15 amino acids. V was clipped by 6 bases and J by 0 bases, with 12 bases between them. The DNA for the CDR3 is TGTGCCAGCAGCCCCGGACGGTATAGCAATCAGCCCCAGCATTTT. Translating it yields CASSPGRYSNQPQHF.

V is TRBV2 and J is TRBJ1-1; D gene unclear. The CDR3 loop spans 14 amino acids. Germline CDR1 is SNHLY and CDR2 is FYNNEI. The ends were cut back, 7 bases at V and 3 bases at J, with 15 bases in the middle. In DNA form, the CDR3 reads TGTGCCAGCACCCAAAGGACGTGGGACACTGAAGCTTTCTTT. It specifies CASTQRTWDTEAFF.

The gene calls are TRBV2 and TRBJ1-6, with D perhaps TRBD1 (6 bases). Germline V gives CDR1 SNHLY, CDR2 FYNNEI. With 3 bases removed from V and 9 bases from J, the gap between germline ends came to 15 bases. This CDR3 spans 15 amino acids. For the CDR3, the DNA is TGTGCCAGCAGTGATAGGGAACAGGGACGTTCACCCCTCCACTTT. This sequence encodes CASSDREQGRSPLHF.

Here the CDR3 reads CASSQDSGHTEAFF. DNA of the CDR3: TGCGCCAGCAGCCAAGATTCGGGGCACACTGAAGCTTTCTTT. The chain is built from TRBV4-1 and TRBJ1-1; maybe TRBD1 (5 bases). The CDR3 is 14 residues long. V lost 0 bases and J 3 bases, leaving 8 bases between the germline ends. Germline V lookup: CDR1 MGHRA, CDR2 YSYEKL.

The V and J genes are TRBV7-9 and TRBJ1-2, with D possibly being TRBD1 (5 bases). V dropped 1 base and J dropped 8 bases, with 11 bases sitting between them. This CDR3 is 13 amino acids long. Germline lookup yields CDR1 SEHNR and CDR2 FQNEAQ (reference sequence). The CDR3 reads CASSLVWGDGYTF. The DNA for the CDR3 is TGTGCCAGCAGCTTAGTGTGGGGGGACGGCTACACCTTC.

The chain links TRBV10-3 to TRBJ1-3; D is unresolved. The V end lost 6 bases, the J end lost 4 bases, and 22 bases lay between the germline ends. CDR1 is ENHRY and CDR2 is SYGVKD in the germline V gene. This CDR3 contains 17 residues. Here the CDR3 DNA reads TGTGCCATCAGCAAGATCTACGACCTCCTTGGAGGAAACACCATATATTTT. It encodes CAISKIYDLLGGNTIYF.

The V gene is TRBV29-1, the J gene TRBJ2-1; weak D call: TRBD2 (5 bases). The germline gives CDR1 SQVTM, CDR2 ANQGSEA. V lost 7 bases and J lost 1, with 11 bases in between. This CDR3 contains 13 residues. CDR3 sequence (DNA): TGCAGCGCTTCGAGCGGATCCTACAATGAGCAGTTCTTC. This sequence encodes CSASSGSYNEQFF.

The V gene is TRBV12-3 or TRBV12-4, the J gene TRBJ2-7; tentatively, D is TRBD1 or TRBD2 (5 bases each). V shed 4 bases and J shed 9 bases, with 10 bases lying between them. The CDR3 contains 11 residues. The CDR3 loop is CASSSRGRQYF. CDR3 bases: TGTGCCAGCAGTTCGAGGGGAAGGCAGTACTTC.

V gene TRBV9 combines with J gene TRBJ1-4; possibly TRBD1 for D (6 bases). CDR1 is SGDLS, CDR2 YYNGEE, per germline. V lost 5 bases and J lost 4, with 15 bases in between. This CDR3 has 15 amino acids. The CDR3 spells CASRSGGGRNEKLFF. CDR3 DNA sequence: TGTGCCAGCAGATCCGGCGGGGGGCGTAATGAAAAACTGTTTTTT.

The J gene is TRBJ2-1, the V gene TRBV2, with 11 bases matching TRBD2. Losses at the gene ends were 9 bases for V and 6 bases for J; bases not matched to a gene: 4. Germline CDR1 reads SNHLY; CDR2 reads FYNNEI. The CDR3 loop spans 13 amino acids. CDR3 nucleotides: TGTGCCAGTCGAGGACTAGCGGGCAATGAGCAGTTCTTC. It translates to CASRGLAGNEQFF.

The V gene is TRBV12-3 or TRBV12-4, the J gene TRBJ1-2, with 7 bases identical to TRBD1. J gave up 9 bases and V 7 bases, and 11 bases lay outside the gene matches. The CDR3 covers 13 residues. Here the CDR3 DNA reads TGTGCCAGCACCCCTGACAGGGTGGTGCGCTACACCTTC. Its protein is CASTPDRVVRYTF.

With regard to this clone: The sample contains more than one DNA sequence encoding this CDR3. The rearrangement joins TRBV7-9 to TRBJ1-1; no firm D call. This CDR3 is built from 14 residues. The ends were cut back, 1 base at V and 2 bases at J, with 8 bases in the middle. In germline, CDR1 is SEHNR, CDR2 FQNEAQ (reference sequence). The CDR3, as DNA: TGTGCCAGCAGCTTAGTTTCAGGCAACACTGAAGCTTTCTTT. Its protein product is CASSLVSGNTEAFF. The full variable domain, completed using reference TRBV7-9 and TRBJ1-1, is DTGVSQNPRHKITKRGQNVTFRCDPISEHNRLYWYRQTLGQGPEFLTYFQNEAQLEKSRLLSDRFSAERPKGSFSTLEIQRTEQGDSAMYLCASSLVSGNTEAFFGQGTRLTVV.